Below are 3 T cell receptor beta chains sequenced from a single sample in a study of shared clonotypes between healthy human individuals. The table came from immunoSEQ multiplex PCR; TCRdb's copy has only in-frame clones and leaves some out. This table holds 2 million to 2.5 million clones, roughly 93% found once. The sample was naive CD4+ T cells from PBMCs. Indicated subset: CD45RA+ positively selected. All receptors derive from a man between 18 and 29 years old in good health. Some clones in this sample may be carry-over from other donors' samples.

V gene TRBV9 combines with J gene TRBJ1-2, with 7 bases aligning to TRBD1. The germline V gene has CDR1 SGDLS and CDR2 YYNGEE. With V trimmed by 3 bases and J by 4 bases, 6 bases remained unmatched. The CDR3 runs 14 residues. CDR3 sequence: CASSARRTGYGYTF. In DNA, the CDR3 is TGTGCCAGCAGCGCCAGGAGGACAGGCTATGGCTACACCTTC.

V and J are TRBV11-2 and TRBJ2-7, with TRBD1 matching 8 bases. V shed 4 bases and J 0 bases; nucleotides not matched to a gene: 8. The CDR3 length is 16 residues. Germline loops: CDR1 SGHAT, CDR2 FQNNGV. The CDR3: CASSSLRDRSSYEQYF. The CDR3 DNA sequence: TGTGCCAGCAGCTCCCTTCGGGACAGGTCCTCCTACGAGCAGTACTTC. The full variable domain, with the rest looked up from reference TRBV11-2 and TRBJ2-7, is EAGVAQSPRYKIIEKRQSVAFWCNPISGHATLYWYQQILGQGPKLLIQFQNNGVVDDSQLPKDRFSAERLKGVDSTLKIQPAKLEDSAVYLCASSSLRDRSSYEQYFGPGTRLTVT.

The chain has TRBV5-1 and TRBJ2-1; the D is unclear. CDR1 is SGHRS and CDR2 is YFSETQ in the germline V gene. The CDR3 totals 14 residues. Trimming stripped 5 bases from V and 0 bases from J, with 9 bases between. The chain's CDR3 is CASRPVSSYNEQFF. The CDR3 DNA follows: TGCGCCAGCAGACCTGTAAGCTCCTACAATGAGCAGTTCTTC. Based on the CDR3 plus reference TRBV5-1 and TRBJ2-1, the full variable domain is KAGVTQTPRYLIKTRGQQVTLSCSPISGHRSVSWYQQTPGQGLQFLFEYFSETQRNKGNFPGRFSGRQFSNSRSEMNVSTLELGDSALYLCASRPVSSYNEQFFGPGTRLTVL.